Sequencing of this TCR beta chain was carried out in a study of post-analysis software for immune sequencing data. Study-level results: Roughly five TRBV segments appeared more often in patients than in controls, and TRBV5-6, TRBV5-1 and TRBV20-1 were among these.

Concerning this clonotype itself: The antigen remains undetermined.

The CDR3 sequence is 15 residues long. Germline V gives CDR1 SGHDN, CDR2 FVKESK. The V gene end was trimmed by 5 bases and the J gene end by 1 base; junction bases not matched to a gene: 5. Sequencing libraries made from TCR beta cDNA carried unique molecular identifiers. One entry per CDR3 protein, called by TCRdb with MiXCR from the PCR reads. Of 650,000 to 850,000 distinct CDR3 sequences listed, roughly 58% are singletons. The chain employs TRBV14 and TRBJ2-3; 8 bases line up with TRBD2. Material for sequencing was blood. This TCR derives from a girl under 18 with multiple sclerosis. The CDR3 sequence: CASSVTGLGTDTQYF. CDR3 coding DNA: TGTGCCAGCAGCGTAACGGGACTAGGCACAGATACGCAGTATTTT.